Following are 22 T cell receptor beta chains from one sample sequenced in a study of shared clonotypes between healthy human individuals. Assay used: immunoSEQ multiplex PCR; TCRdb lists only in-frame clones, some missing. The sample lists about a million clones; 77% were seen once. Sequenced sample: memory CD4+ T cells from PBMCs. This sample's subset: CD45RA-negative fraction. The receptors here all came from a man younger than 35 in good health. Some clones in this sample may be carry-over from other donors' samples.

J is TRBJ2-7 and V is TRBV27, with a weak D call TRBD1 (5 bases). V lost 7 bases and J 12 bases, leaving 22 bases between the germline ends. Germline lookup yields CDR1 MNHEY and CDR2 SMNVEV (reference sequence). The CDR3 contains 13 residues. CDR3 region: CASKERAGHLPYF. The CDR3 DNA reads TGTGCCAGCAAGGAGCGCGCAGGACATCTACCGTACTTC.

V is TRBV5-4 and J is TRBJ1-1; a weak D match, TRBD1 (5 bases). The CDR3 covers 14 residues. Germline loops: CDR1 SGHNT, CDR2 YYREEE (reference sequence). The V end was cut by 1 base, the J end by 2 bases, with 9 bases between. The chain's CDR3 is CASSLLGQNTEAFF. The CDR3, as DNA: TGTGCCAGCAGCTTGTTAGGACAAAACACTGAAGCTTTCTTT.

Here the CDR3 reads CASSVGGSGDYGYTF. CDR3 coding DNA: TGTGCCAGCAGCGTAGGCGGCTCTGGGGACTATGGCTACACCTTC. The chain links TRBV9 to TRBJ1-2; D gene ambiguous. CDR1 and CDR2 (germline): SGDLS, YYNGEE. This CDR3 contains 15 residues. The V end was cut by 0 bases, the J end by 3 bases, with 12 bases between.

This chain links TRBV7-8 with TRBJ2-6; D perhaps matches TRBD2 (5 bases). CDR3 length equals 16 residues. CDR1 SGHVS and CDR2 FQNEAQ come from the germline V gene. V lost 5 bases to trimming and J lost 2 bases, with 13 bases between them. CDR3 nucleotide sequence: TGTGCCAGCAGCCAATCGGTGAGGGCTGGGGCCAACGTCCTGACTTTC. Its protein is CASSQSVRAGANVLTF.

The chain recombines TRBV14 with TRBJ1-1; TRBD1 is a possible D gene (5 bases). There are 15 residues in the CDR3. Germline CDR1 is SGHDN and CDR2 is FVKESK. Trimming left V 5 bases short and J 7 bases short, with 20 bases between. CDR3 sequence (DNA): TGTGCCAGCAGCACCCGGGACCGCCGACTCTTTGAAGCTTTCTTT. The encoded protein is CASSTRDRRLFEAFF.

This clone was counted a single time. The genes are TRBV5-1 and TRBJ1-1; 7 positions agree with TRBD1. Germline assignment: CDR1 SGHRS and CDR2 YFSETQ. J gave up 4 bases and V 4 bases, and 7 bases lay outside the gene matches. There are 14 residues in the CDR3. CDR3 nucleotides: TGCGCCAGCAGCACACCCGAGGGGGCCACTGAAGCTTTCTTT. The encoded protein is CASSTPEGATEAFF.

The V call is TRBV9, the J call TRBJ2-3; 12 bases map to TRBD2. The CDR3 totals 16 residues. Germline V lookup: CDR1 SGDLS, CDR2 YYNGEE. V shed 7 bases, J shed 5 bases, and the junction held 11 bases outside the gene matches. The CDR3 sequence is CASSPRLAGDGDTQYF. The CDR3 region has the DNA TGTGCCAGCTCTCCGAGACTAGCGGGGGACGGAGATACGCAGTATTTT.

In its sample, this clone was seen once. This chain joins TRBV5-1 and TRBJ2-1, with 10 positions matching TRBD2. The germline gives CDR1 SGHRS, CDR2 YFSETQ. The trim removed 3 bases at V and 2 bases at J, leaving 2 bases unmatched. The CDR3 loop spans 15 amino acids. The CDR3 loop reads CASSSGTSAYNEQFF. The CDR3 nucleotides read TGCGCCAGCAGCTCAGGGACTAGCGCCTACAATGAGCAGTTCTTC.

The DNA of the CDR3 is TGTGCCAGCACGATGGGGGACTCTGGGGCCAACGTCCTGACTTTC. Protein: CASTMGDSGANVLTF. The chain employs TRBV28 and TRBJ2-6; D assignment may be TRBD1 or TRBD2 (5 bases each). Trimming left V 7 bases short and J 0 bases short, with 10 bases between. Germline lookup yields CDR1 MDHEN and CDR2 SYDVKM. CDR3 length: 15 residues.

CDR3 sequence: CASSPMAFAGNTIYF. Here the CDR3 DNA reads TGTGCCAGCAGTCCGATGGCATTCGCTGGAAACACCATATATTTT. The chain joins TRBV27 to TRBJ1-3; D is unclear. Germline V lookup: CDR1 MNHEY, CDR2 SMNVEV (reference sequence). This CDR3 spans 15 amino acids. Trimming left V 5 bases short and J 2 bases short, with 13 bases between.

V is TRBV7-3 and J is TRBJ1-1; tentative D call: TRBD1 (5 bases). V lost 4 bases and J 0 bases, leaving 9 bases between the germline ends. CDR3 length: 14 residues. Germline loops: CDR1 SGHTA, CDR2 FQGTGA. CDR3: CASSSSGVNTEAFF. The CDR3 region has the DNA TGTGCCAGCAGCTCCTCGGGGGTGAACACTGAAGCTTTCTTT.

The chain has TRBV2 and TRBJ1-4; 8 bases align to TRBD1. In germline, CDR1 is SNHLY, CDR2 FYNNEI. The junction had 6 bases not matched to a gene; V was cut back by 6 bases and J by 6 bases. CDR3 length: 14 amino acids. The CDR3 DNA sequence: TGTGCCAGCAGCAAGGACAGGGAACATGAAAAACTGTTTTTT. Translating it yields CASSKDREHEKLFF.

This chain links TRBV18 with TRBJ2-7, with 8 nucleotides matching TRBD1. The CDR3 totals 15 residues. Germline V gives CDR1 KGHSH, CDR2 LQKENI. The V gene end was trimmed by 4 bases and the J gene end by 2 bases; junction bases not matched to a gene: 7. For the CDR3, the DNA is TGTGCCAGCTCACTTCAGGGGGCGGCTGCCTACGAGCAGTACTTC. Translated, it gives CASSLQGAAAYEQYF.

About this clone itself: This may be a read error, as it is one base from a much larger clone. The chain uses TRBV4-2 and TRBJ2-6; D gene uncertain. Germline CDR1 is LGHNA and CDR2 is YNFKEQ. The CDR3 extends over 17 amino acids. V dropped 0 bases and J dropped 2 bases, with 11 bases sitting between them. CDR3 protein: CASSQDAWVAGANVLTF. The DNA for the CDR3 is TGTGCCAGCAGCCAAGATGCGTGGGTAGCTGGGGCCAACGTCCTGACTTTC.

Comment on this clone: Other DNA sequences from this sample encode an identical CDR3 as well. This rearrangement joins TRBV6-5 to TRBJ1-5; TRBD1 might be the D (5 bases). There are 15 residues in the CDR3. The germline gives CDR1 MNHEY, CDR2 SVGAGI. V gave up 6 bases and J gave up 0 bases, with 12 bases separating them. The CDR3 nucleotides are TGTGCCAGCAGCTGGGACGGAAGTAGCAATCAGCCCCAGCATTTT. The encoded protein is CASSWDGSSNQPQHF.

The rearrangement uses TRBV7-2 and TRBJ2-5; D is unclear. The CDR3 is made up of 15 amino acids. V was shortened by 1 base and J by 1 base, with 10 bases between the two germline ends. Per the germline V gene, CDR1 is SGHTA and CDR2 is FQGNSA. The CDR3 nucleotides read TGTGCCAGCAGCTTAGGACCGTGGGTCCAAGAGACCCAGTACTTC. This encodes CASSLGPWVQETQYF.

J is TRBJ2-2 and V is TRBV9; possible D gene TRBD2, 6 bases. V lost 3 bases to trimming and J lost 4 bases, with 16 bases between them. The germline V gene encodes CDR1 SGDLS and CDR2 YYNGEE. CDR3 length: 16 amino acids. The CDR3 loop is CASSGYGRRGTGELFF. The CDR3 bases are TGTGCCAGCAGCGGTTACGGGAGACGAGGCACCGGGGAGCTGTTTTTT.

This clone was counted only a few times. The chain couples TRBV28 to TRBJ1-2, with D maybe TRBD1 (5 bases). The germline gives CDR1 MDHEN, CDR2 SYDVKM. V lost 3 bases and J lost 1, with 12 bases in between. The length of the CDR3 is 15 residues. CDR3: CASSLVQAINYGYTF. CDR3 bases: TGTGCCAGCAGTTTGGTACAGGCGATTAACTATGGCTACACCTTC.

This chain connects TRBV7-9 to TRBJ2-3; tentatively, D is TRBD1 (6 bases). The CDR3 length is 13 residues. CDR1 is SEHNR and CDR2 is FQNEAQ in the germline V gene (reference sequence). V gave up 4 bases and J gave up 5 bases, with 10 bases separating them. The CDR3 loop reads CASSSQGLDTQYF. CDR3 nucleotide sequence: TGTGCCAGCAGCTCCCAGGGGTTAGATACGCAGTATTTT.

In the case of this clone: In the same sample, other DNA sequences code for this CDR3. The gene calls are TRBV4-1 and TRBJ1-2, with D possibly being TRBD1 (5 bases). V was clipped by 3 bases and J by 5 bases, with 13 bases between them. Germline loops: CDR1 MGHRA, CDR2 YSYEKL. CDR3 size: 14 residues. Here the CDR3 reads CASSQDSGLYGYTF. Written as DNA, the CDR3 is TGCGCCAGCAGCCAGGACTCGGGGCTGTATGGCTACACCTTC.

The rearrangement joins TRBV5-6 to TRBJ1-2; 9 nucleotides match TRBD1. CDR1 is SGHDT, CDR2 YYEEEE, per germline. V shed 4 bases and J 4 bases; nucleotides not matched to a gene: 5. The CDR3 is 14 amino acids. The CDR3 nucleotides read TGTGCCAGCAGCGAAAACAGGGGGCTCTATGGCTACACCTTC. Translated, it gives CASSENRGLYGYTF.

This rearrangement joins TRBV28 to TRBJ2-2; tentative D call: TRBD2 (5 bases). V gave up 8 bases and J gave up 6 bases, with 19 bases separating them. The CDR3 consists of 15 residues. CDR1 and CDR2 (germline): MDHEN, SYDVKM. CDR3 sequence reads: CASGYPEGVAGELFF. The CDR3, as DNA: TGTGCCAGCGGATATCCTGAGGGAGTGGCCGGGGAGCTGTTTTTT.